The text below deals with one T cell receptor beta chain. Its specificity is not known. With V trimmed by 10 bases and J by 7 bases, 10 bases remained unmatched. Germline V gene lookup returns CDR1 MNHEY and CDR2 SVGEGT. The CDR3 covers 14 residues. The data belong to a study of T cells in Graves' hyperthyroidism and ophthalmopathy. There were TCR beta CDR3 regions amplified from RNA transcripts. An initial round of RT-PCR targeting the TCR CDR3 relied on the HTBI primer set. TCRdb fed the multiplex PCR reads into MiXCR, producing one record per CDR3 protein. The table shows approximately 600,000 distinct CDR3 sequences, with less than 25% occurring only once. Broader study findings: Peripheral blood also featured most of the thyroid clonotypes expanded above 0.001.

Sequencing was carried out using blood. This TCR derives from a man between 25 and 39 years old with Graves' ophthalmopathy. The V and J genes are TRBV6-2 or TRBV6-3 and TRBJ1-6; TRBD1 agrees at 7 bases. CDR3 DNA: TGTGCCACGAACCGGGACAGAGAAAATTCACCCCTCCACTTT. Its translation: CATNRDRENSPLHF.